The following is a T cell receptor (beta chain) sequence with its context. The data originate from a study of blood T cell repertoires in COVID-19. Background on the study: COVID-19 samples from acute and convalescent phases originated in the United States, Italy and Spain.

J gave up 7 bases and V 4 bases, and 5 bases lay outside the gene matches. Germline V gene sequence: CDR1 SGHTA, CDR2 FQGTGA. The CDR3 consists of 13 residues. The method was immunoSEQ multiplex PCR; TCRdb's version includes in-frame clones alone and lacks a portion of them. The data show about 210,000 clones, with 80% to 90% seen just once and less than 8% held by the top ten. The sample was peripheral blood. The sequence was obtained from a woman between 45 and 60 years old with active or convalescent COVID-19. V and J are TRBV7-3 and TRBJ2-7; 9 bases are a match to TRBD1. The CDR3 DNA follows: TGTGCCAGCAGCTCGGGACAGGGAAGGGAGCAGTACTTC. This sequence encodes CASSSGQGREQYF.